The sequence of this T cell receptor (beta chain) was determined in a study of cytomegalovirus exposure and HLA in healthy donors (dated by TCRdb to the late 2010s). About the study as a whole: An earlier analysis of roughly 630 of the donors reported about 290 Gb of sequence data and roughly 100 million unique TCR beta sequences from about 200 million T cells. Roughly 310 gigabases of sequencing data and some 85 million unique TCR sequences were included in an early release covering 550 to 800 HLA-typed donors. Of the roughly 400 genotyped donors, approximately 80% fell in the genetic ancestry cluster associated with self-reported Caucasian donors. The study was designed to test whether signatures of past pathogen exposure could be identified by cataloging public T cell receptors. Using immunosequencing, the study profiled T cell repertoires from about 620 subjects and related those repertoires to cytomegalovirus serostatus. A separate validation cohort of roughly 110 different subjects was used in addition to the 666-subject first cohort. To predict cytomegalovirus infection status, the study combined high-throughput TCR immunosequencing, statistical association of individual TCRs with disease status, and machine learning. A later analysis re-examined previously published TCR beta repertoires from 500 to 700 donors and added high-resolution HLA genotyping to investigate patterns of TCR occurrence. The later analysis used no new phenotypic data to find candidate immune exposures, relying instead on TCR beta sequences and their occurrence across donors. An earlier analysis of roughly 580 of the donors used high-throughput TCR beta sequencing to judge whether each TCR beta V gene segment behaved as functional or pseudogenic. Donor age, sex, ethnicity and CMV serostatus were compiled alongside the repertoire data. A later genetic analysis took genome-wide SNP genotypes for about three fifths of the 666 donors and used that subset as a discovery cohort. All discovery cohort repertoires had been generated using a single sequencing platform. HLA typing covered class I and class II loci at four-digit resolution. The number of donors typed differed by locus, with roughly 629-640 for A, B, C, DRB1 and DQB1, around 500 for DQA1, some 570 for DPA1, and 400 to 490 for DPB1. A few DR-DQ haplotypes were treated as single units for association and clustering because of strong linkage in the cohort. Across 398 genotyped donors of the cohort, an average of roughly 230,000 unique TCR beta nucleotide sequences per donor were sequenced, and roughly 20% of those sequences were non-productive. Study-wide conclusions, independent of this receptor: The only immune exposure information available for the cohort was CMV serostatus. The classifier was reported to diagnose cytomegalovirus status with high specificity and sensitivity in both the original and validation cohorts. Roughly uniform sequencing depth across donors was assumed in presence/absence analyses, although this assumption may not hold. A cluster of highly shared sequence variants was judged likely to represent a technical artifact of the sequencing pipeline. According to a later analysis, most CMV-associated TCR beta chains appeared to be HLA-restricted, and the HLA associations seemed to be driven largely by CMV exposure. Correlated functional status among segregating V segments might reflect linkage disequilibrium, but an unknown experimental factor could not be ruled out. This cohort had only TCR beta chains sequenced, and the lack of alpha or paired-chain data limited which features could be detected. At a false discovery rate of 0.05, a later analysis linked about 16,000 TCR beta sequences to specific HLA alleles. In a later analysis, the rate of TCR association differed among HLA loci, with DRB1 alleles having the most associated TCRs and HLA-C alleles having the fewest. The authors suggested that the approach could potentially be generalized to other disease states and immunological phenotypes. In an earlier analysis of about 550 of the donors, most TCR beta V segments were observed in productive rearrangements about 87% or about 30% of the time, broadly matching IMGT annotations. Assigning TCR associations to individual alleles was difficult when HLA alleles, especially DR and DQ, strongly co-occurred. Around 16 rarely observed V segments, including chromosome 9 orphons, were excluded from the earlier analysis of several hundred of the donors because counts were too low. HLA typing was unavailable for some donors at each locus, so association tests used only the typed subset. Most TCR sequences were observed very rarely across donors, whereas some public TCRs were present in many individuals. Because the 87-base-pair reads could not distinguish some IMGT-functional V segments, including TRBV6-2 and TRBV6-3, those segments were excluded. Several of the top co-occurrence clusters appeared to be linked to parvovirus B19, influenza, CMV and Epstein-Barr virus, according to a later analysis. In vitro tests confirmed that three of the cytomegalovirus-associated TCR beta chains recognize cytomegalovirus antigens. A further reported finding was that TCR beta sequences accurately predicted the HLA-A and HLA-B alleles for most subjects in the first cohort. In a later analysis, HLA-associated TCR beta chains were found to be more clonally expanded and to have lower generation probabilities than equally common non-associated chains. The study gave a list of some 150 TCR beta chains associated with cytomegalovirus. V-gene and J-gene trimming of TCR beta chains was associated with a missense DCLRE1C variant in a later genetic analysis, and the association was replicated in an independent cohort. In a later genetic analysis, fewer N-insertions in productive TCRs were reported among donors in an Asian-associated ancestry cluster than the roughly 670-donor mean.

CDR1 and CDR2, looked up from the germline V gene, are SGHVS and FQNEAQ. The CDR3 has 16 amino acids, counting the end cysteine and phenylalanine. Here the CDR3 DNA is all that survives: 48 bases in frame from base 1. V is trimmed back by 4 bases and J by 0 bases, and the junction contains 8 bases that no gene match accounts for. The cohort consisted of 670 or so healthy bone marrow donors. All cohort members were sampled while nominally healthy, although unrecorded immune exposures were likely present. The donor was CMV seronegative and was included in the group of a few hundred seronegative cohort members. Every donor gave a peripheral blood sample, and the peripheral blood mononuclear cells from that sample were used for TCR beta sequencing. The Qiagen DNeasy Blood Extraction Kit was used to extract genomic DNA from the blood cell samples. This clone was observed once. The antigen it binds to is not known. Per-base quality was not reported, and no clone a single base away is much larger than it.

The library was produced with the immunoSEQ multiplex PCR assay. The multiplex PCR relied on a mix of 60 forward primers for TCR Vbeta segments and 13 reverse primers for TCR Jbeta segments. A multiplex PCR assay on genomic DNA amplified the CDR3 region of rearranged TCR beta genes. On the Illumina HiSeq System, the amplified TCR beta libraries were sequenced as 87-base-pair reads. In the source study's methods: Across the 500 to 750 repertoires, a later analysis counted some 80 million unique TCR beta chains, approximately 12 million of which were shared by at least two donors. Raw reads were error-corrected and collapsed into unique sequences with a nearest-neighbor algorithm that merged closely related sequences to remove PCR and sequencing errors. V, D and J gene segments were assigned by aligning CDR3 sequences to IMGT reference sequences. For a sequence to be retained, at least a six-nucleotide match to both a V gene segment and a J gene segment was required. A rearrangement was called productive if the CDR3 had no stop codons and remained in frame with V and J, and every other rearrangement was called non-productive. Following IMGT convention, CDR3 was defined as the stretch from the second conserved V-encoded cysteine up to the conserved J-encoded phenylalanine. Sequences without an unambiguous match to a single V gene segment were excluded from the earlier analysis of a few hundred of the donors. In an earlier analysis of around 600 of the donors, V segments were called functional above 56.7% productive rearrangements and were called segregating when the between-donor standard deviation exceeded 5%. To diagnose cytomegalovirus status from the catalog of TCR beta chain sequences, a statistical classification framework was built. In a later analysis, V and J genes were assigned by comparing TCR nucleotide sequences against IMGT/GENE-DB human TR gene sequences. Using the TCRdist pipeline, a later analysis assigned CDR3 sequences along with most-parsimonious VDJ recombination scenarios. In a later analysis, each TCR beta chain was defined by its CDR3 amino acid sequence together with its V-gene family, and reads lacking a unique V-gene family were excluded. A later analysis removed nearly 600 highly shared, low-generation-probability nucleotide sequences to deal with suspected cross-contamination and a sequencing artifact. For each public chain, a later analysis derived a clonal expansion index from normalized ranks of inferred template counts within each repertoire. In a later analysis, generation probabilities were computed using a VDJ recombination model fitted to out-of-frame rearrangements, and the results were checked against IGoR. Hypergeometric tests were used in a later analysis to score TCR-TCR, TCR-HLA and TCR-CMV co-occurrence, with a repertoire-size bias correction applied to the TCR pairs. In a later analysis, false discovery rates were estimated by permuting HLA or CMV assignments 20 times. In a later analysis, co-occurring TCRs were grouped with DBSCAN, and TCRdist sequence similarity was added when clustering was performed within HLA-allele-positive subsets. Repertoires with fewer than 30,000 or more than 120,000 public chains were left out of co-occurrence clustering, as were a handful of repertoires with anomalous nucleotide sharing. The table was pulled from immuneACCESS by TCRdb, which kept in-frame rearrangements only. Such tables lose some clones; where checked, under half of the loss comes from unresolved V genes, and the rest has no known cause. V and J calls plus clone size are reproduced from that table; the DNA served to infer D and trimming. The sample table holds under 200,000 clones, of which almost 80% were seen once. The ten largest clones take up approximately 1.3% of the sample.

This TCR came from a man aged 25 to 40 in good health and CMV-seronegative. The chain is encoded by TRBV7-8 joined to TRBJ1-1, with 7 middle bases fitting TRBD1. Sequencing was carried out using PBMCs. CDR3 sequence: CASSYRTGTLNTEAFF. The sequence in DNA is TGTGCCAGCAGCTACCGGACAGGAACCTTGAACACTGAAGCTTTCTTT.